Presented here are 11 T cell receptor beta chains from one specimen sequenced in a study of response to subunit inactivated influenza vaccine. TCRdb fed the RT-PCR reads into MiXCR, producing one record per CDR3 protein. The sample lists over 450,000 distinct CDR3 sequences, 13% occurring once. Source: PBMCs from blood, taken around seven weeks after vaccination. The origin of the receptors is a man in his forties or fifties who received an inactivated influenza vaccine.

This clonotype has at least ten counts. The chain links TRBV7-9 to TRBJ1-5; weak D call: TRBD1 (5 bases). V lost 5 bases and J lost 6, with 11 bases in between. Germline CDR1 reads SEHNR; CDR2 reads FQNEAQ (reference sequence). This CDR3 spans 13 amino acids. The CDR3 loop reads CASSQGSAQPQHF. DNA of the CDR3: TGTGCCAGCAGCCAGGGTTCGGCTCAGCCCCAGCATTTT.

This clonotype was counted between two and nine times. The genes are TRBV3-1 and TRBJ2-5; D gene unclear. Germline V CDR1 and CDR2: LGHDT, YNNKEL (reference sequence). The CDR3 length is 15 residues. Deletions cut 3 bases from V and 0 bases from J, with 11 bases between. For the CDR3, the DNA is TGTGCCAGCAGCCATCCGAGACGGAACCAAGAGACCCAGTACTTC. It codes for CASSHPRRNQETQYF.

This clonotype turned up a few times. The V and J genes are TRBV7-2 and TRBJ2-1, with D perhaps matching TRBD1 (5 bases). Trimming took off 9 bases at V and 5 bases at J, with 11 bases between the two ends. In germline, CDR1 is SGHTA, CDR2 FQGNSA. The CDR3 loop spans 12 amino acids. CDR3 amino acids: CASGDRHNEQFF. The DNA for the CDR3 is TGTGCCAGTGGCGACAGACACAATGAGCAGTTCTTC.

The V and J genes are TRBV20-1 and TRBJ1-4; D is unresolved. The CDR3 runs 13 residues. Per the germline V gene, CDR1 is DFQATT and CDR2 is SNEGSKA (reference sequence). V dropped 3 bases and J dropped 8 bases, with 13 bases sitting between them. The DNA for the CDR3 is TGCAGTGCTAGCCGTGGGGTGCGAGAAAAACTGTTTTTT. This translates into CSASRGVREKLFF.

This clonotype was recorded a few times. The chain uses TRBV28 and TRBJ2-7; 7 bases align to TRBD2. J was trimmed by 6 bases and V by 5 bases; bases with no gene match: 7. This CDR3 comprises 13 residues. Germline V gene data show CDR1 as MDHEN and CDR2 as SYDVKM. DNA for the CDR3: TGTGCCAGCAGTATCTCCACTAGCGTCGAGCAGTACTTC. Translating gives CASSISTSVEQYF.

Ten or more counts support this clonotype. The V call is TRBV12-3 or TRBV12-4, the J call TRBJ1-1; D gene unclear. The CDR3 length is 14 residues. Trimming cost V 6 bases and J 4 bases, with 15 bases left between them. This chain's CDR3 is CASRLPPGPTEAFF. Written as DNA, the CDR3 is TGTGCCAGCAGACTCCCCCCGGGTCCCACTGAAGCTTTCTTT.

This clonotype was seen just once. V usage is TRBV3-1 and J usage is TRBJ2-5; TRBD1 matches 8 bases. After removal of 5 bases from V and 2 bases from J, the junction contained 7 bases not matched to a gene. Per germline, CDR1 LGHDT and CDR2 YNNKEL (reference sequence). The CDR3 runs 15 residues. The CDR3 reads CASSGGQVPQETQYF. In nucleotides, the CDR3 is TGTGCCAGCAGCGGGGGACAGGTCCCTCAAGAGACCCAGTACTTC.

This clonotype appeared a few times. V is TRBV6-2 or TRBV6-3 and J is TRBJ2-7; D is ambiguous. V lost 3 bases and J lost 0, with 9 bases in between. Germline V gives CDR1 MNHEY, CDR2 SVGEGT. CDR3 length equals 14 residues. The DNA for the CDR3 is TGTGCCAGCAGTTATTACACCTCCTCCTACGAGCAGTACTTC. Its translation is CASSYYTSSYEQYF.

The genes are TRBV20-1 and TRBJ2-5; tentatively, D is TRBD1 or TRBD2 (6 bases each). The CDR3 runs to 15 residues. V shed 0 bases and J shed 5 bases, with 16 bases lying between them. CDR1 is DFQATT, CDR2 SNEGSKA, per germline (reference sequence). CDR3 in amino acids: CSARDFRGGGETQYF. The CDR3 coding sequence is TGCAGTGCTAGAGATTTCAGAGGGGGAGGCGAGACCCAGTACTTC.

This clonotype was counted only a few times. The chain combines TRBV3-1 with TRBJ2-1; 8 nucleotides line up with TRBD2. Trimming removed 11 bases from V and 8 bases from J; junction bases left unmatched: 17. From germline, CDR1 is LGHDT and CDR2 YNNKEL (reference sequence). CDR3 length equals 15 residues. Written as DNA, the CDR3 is TGTGCCTCCTCCGCCCCGGGGGGGTGGTTGGATGAGCAGTTCTTC. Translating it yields CASSAPGGWLDEQFF.

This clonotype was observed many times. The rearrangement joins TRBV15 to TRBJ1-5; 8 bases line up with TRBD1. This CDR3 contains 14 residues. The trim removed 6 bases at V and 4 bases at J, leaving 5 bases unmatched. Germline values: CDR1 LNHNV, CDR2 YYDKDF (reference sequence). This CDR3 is CATRRQGLNQPQHF. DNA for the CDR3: TGTGCCACCAGGAGACAGGGGTTGAATCAGCCCCAGCATTTT.